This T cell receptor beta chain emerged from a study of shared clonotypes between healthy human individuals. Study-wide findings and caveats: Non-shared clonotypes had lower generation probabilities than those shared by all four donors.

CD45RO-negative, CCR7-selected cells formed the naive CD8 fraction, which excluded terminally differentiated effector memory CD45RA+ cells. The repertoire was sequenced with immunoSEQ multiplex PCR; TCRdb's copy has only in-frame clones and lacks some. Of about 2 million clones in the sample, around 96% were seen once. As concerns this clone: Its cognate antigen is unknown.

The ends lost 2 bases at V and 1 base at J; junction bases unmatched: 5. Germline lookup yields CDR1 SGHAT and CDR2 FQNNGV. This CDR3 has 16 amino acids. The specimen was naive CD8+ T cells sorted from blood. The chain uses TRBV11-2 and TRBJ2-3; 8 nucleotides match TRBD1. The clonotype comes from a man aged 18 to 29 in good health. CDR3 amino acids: CASSLILTGGTDTQYF. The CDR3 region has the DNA TGTGCCAGCAGCTTAATACTGACAGGGGGCACAGATACGCAGTATTTT.